This TCR beta chain was identified during a study of T cells after yellow fever vaccination. The V and J ends lost 2 bases and 4 bases, in that order; junction bases with no gene match: 9. The CDR3 loop spans 16 amino acids. In this sample, this clonotype turned up many times. TCRdb reprocessed the 5' RACE reads with MiXCR, giving one entry per CDR3 protein. The sample includes some 240,000 distinct CDR3 sequences, approximately 3.6% of them seen just once. The rearrangement uses TRBV12-3 or TRBV12-4 and TRBJ2-7, with TRBD1 matching 9 bases. Specimen: PBMCs, collected 15 days after the yellow fever booster vaccination. The TCR originated in a man younger than 35 who received the YFV17D yellow fever vaccine. The CDR3 bases are TGTGCCAGCAGTTTATGGCCGGGACAGGGTAGATACGAGCAGTACTTC. Protein sequence: CASSLWPGQGRYEQYF.